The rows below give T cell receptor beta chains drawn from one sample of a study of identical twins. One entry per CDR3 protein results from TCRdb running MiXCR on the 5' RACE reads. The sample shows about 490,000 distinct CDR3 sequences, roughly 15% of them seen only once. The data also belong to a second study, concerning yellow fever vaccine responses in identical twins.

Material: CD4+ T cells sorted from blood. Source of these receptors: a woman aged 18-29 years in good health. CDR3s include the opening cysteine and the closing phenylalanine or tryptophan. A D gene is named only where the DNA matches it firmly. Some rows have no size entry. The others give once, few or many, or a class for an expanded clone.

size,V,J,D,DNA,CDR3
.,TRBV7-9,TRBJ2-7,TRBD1,TGTGCCAGCAGCCGGGCGGGACAGGGTTTCCACGAGCAGTACTTC,CASSRAGQGFHEQYF
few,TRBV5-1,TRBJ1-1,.,TGCGCCAGCAGCTTCGGGCAGCGGACTGAAGCTTTCTTT,CASSFGQRTEAFF
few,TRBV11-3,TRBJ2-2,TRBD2,TGTGCCAGCTCCCGCGGGAGCACCGGGGAGCTGTTTTTT,CASSRGSTGELFF
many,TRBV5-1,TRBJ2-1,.,TGCGCCAGCAGCTTAGGCGGGGACGAGCAGTTCTTC,CASSLGGDEQFF
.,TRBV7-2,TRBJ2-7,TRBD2,TGTGCCAGCAGCTTAAGGCTAGCGGGATATTACGAGCAGTACTTC,CASSLRLAGYYEQYF
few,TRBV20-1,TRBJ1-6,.,TGCAGTGCTAGAGATGCGGGGACGTATAATTCACCCCTCCACTTT,CSARDAGTYNSPLHF
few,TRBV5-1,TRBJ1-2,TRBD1,TGCGCCAGCAGCAGGGGACAGGGGATAAACTATGGCTACACCTTC,CASSRGQGINYGYTF
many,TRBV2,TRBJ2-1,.,TGTGCCAGCAATAGCGGCCACTCCTACAATGAGCAGTTCTTC,CASNSGHSYNEQFF
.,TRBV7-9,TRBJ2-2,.,TGTGCCAGCACCAAACTAGCCGGGTTTTCGAACACCGGGGAGCTGTTTTTT,CASTKLAGFSNTGELFF
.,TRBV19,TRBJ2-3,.,TGTGCCAGTAGTGCCCCACGAACAGGGCTGACAGATACGCAGTATTTT,CASSAPRTGLTDTQYF
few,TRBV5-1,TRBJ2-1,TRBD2,TGCGCCAGCAGTCACGGACTAGCGGGGGGGCCCGAAGCCTACAATGAGCAGTTCTTC,CASSHGLAGGPEAYNEQFF
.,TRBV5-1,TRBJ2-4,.,TGCGCCAGCAGCTCAGGGACTGGAGCGGCCAGAAACATTCAGTACTTC,CASSSGTGAARNIQYF
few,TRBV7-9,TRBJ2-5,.,TGTGCCAGCACCTACCGGGGCAAAAGCGAAGAGACCCAGTACTTC,CASTYRGKSEETQYF
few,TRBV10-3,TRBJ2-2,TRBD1,TGTGCCATCAGTGCCTCCGGGACAGACCCACGCACCGGGGAGCTGTTTTTT,CAISASGTDPRTGELFF
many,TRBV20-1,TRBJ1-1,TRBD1,TGCAGTGCTTCGGGACAGCTGAACACTGAAGCTTTCTTT,CSASGQLNTEAFF
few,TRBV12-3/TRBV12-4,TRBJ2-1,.,TGTGCCACCAGGGGGGGGACTACCCACAATGAGCAGTTCTTC,CATRGGTTHNEQFF
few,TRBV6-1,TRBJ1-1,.,TGTGCCAGCAGCCCGGTGGGACACGACACTGAAGCTTTCTTT,CASSPVGHDTEAFF
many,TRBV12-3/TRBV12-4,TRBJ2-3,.,TGTGCCAGCAGTTTCCTCGCGGGGACCACAGATACGCAGTATTTT,CASSFLAGTTDTQYF
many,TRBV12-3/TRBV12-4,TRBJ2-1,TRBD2,TGTGCCAGCAGTTTAGCGGGACTAGCGGGTAATGAGCAGTTCTTC,CASSLAGLAGNEQFF
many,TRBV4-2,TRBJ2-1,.,TGTGCCAGCAGCCAAACCCAGGACCATGAGCAGTTCTTC,CASSQTQDHEQFF
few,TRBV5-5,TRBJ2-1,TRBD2,TGTGCCAGCAGCGATACTAGCGGGGGGAATGAGCAGTTCTTC,CASSDTSGGNEQFF
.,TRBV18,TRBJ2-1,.,TGTGCCAGCTCGCAACGCCAGGTCGGCCTCAATGAGCAGTTCTTC,CASSQRQVGLNEQFF
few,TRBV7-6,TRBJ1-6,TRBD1,TGTGCCAGCAGGGGGACAGGGGCGTCTTCACCCCTCCACTTT,CASRGTGASSPLHF
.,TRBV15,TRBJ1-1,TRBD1,TGTGCCACCCAGGGGGGAACTGAAGCTTTCTTT,CATQGGTEAFF
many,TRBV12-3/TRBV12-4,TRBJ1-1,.,TGTGCCAGCAGTTTATGGTTTTCGGGTGAGGGTGAAGCTTTCTTT,CASSLWFSGEGEAFF
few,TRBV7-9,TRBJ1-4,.,TGTGCCAGCAGCTTAGCGCCGTCGGACGCAACTAATGAAAAACTGTTTTTT,CASSLAPSDATNEKLFF
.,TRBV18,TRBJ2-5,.,TGTGCCAGCTCACCAAAGAGACGGGATTTGGTGGAGACCCAGTACTTC,CASSPKRRDLVETQYF
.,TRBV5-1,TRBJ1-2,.,TGCGCCAGCAGCTTGGTTGGGGGGGAAGGCTACACCTTC,CASSLVGGEGYTF
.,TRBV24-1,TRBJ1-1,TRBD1,TGTGCCACCAGGACCGGGACAGGGGGCATGAACACTGAAGCTTTCTTT,CATRTGTGGMNTEAFF
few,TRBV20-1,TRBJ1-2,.,TGCAGTGCCGAGGCAGTCGCTTGGGGTAACTATGGCTACACCTTC,CSAEAVAWGNYGYTF
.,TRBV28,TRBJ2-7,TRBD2,TGTGCCAGCAGTTCGCTCCCAGCGGGAGATGGTGCGTACTTC,CASSSLPAGDGAYF
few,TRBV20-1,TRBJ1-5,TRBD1,TGCAGTGCTAGCGGGACAGCTAATCAGCCCCAGCATTTT,CSASGTANQPQHF
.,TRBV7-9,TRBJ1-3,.,TGTGCCAGCAGGGAGGGACGGAGCTCTGGAAACACCATATATTTT,CASREGRSSGNTIYF
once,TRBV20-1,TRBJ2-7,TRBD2,TGCTGTGCTAGAGATCGGCTAGCGGGAGCTAGGTACGAGCAGTACTTC,CCARDRLAGARYEQYF
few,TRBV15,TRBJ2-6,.,TGTGCCACCAGCAGAGAAGTTGGGCCCTCTGGGGCCAACGTCCTGACTTTC,CATSREVGPSGANVLTF
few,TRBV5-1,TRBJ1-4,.,TGCGCCAGCAGCTTGTCTAGCCCTAATGAAAAACTGTTTTTT,CASSLSSPNEKLFF
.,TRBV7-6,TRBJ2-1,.,TGTGCCAGCAGCTTAGCCTTTACAGACCTGAGCTCCTACAATGAGCAGTTCTTC,CASSLAFTDLSSYNEQFF
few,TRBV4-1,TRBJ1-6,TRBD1,TGCGCCAGCAGCCGCCTCAAGGTCCCTAACAGGGGTACCTATAATTCACCCCTCCACTTT,CASSRLKVPNRGTYNSPLHF
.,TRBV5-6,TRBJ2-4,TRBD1,TGTGCCAGCAGCTTTACCGGGACAGGGGACATTCAGTACTTC,CASSFTGTGDIQYF
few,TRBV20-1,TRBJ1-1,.,TGCAGTGCTAGAGATGGGCTCGATGGCACTGAAGCTTTCTTT,CSARDGLDGTEAFF
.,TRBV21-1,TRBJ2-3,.,TGTGCCAGCAGCAAAGCAGCGACAGATACGCAGTATTTT,CASSKAATDTQYF
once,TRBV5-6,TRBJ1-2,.,TGTGCCAGCAGCCCAAAGGACCGAGTATTTAACTATGGCTACACCTTC,CASSPKDRVFNYGYTF